This T cell receptor (beta chain) was identified in a study of shared clonotypes between healthy human individuals. In the study overall: Three plates each covered CD4 naive and memory; CD8 naive two, CD8 memory one. Regarding the study as a whole: Clonotypes which were not shared had lower generation probabilities than clonotypes that all four donors shared.

The CDR3 spans 11 residues. Looked up from germline, CDR1 is SGHRS and CDR2 is YFSETQ. V was trimmed by 4 bases and J by 4 bases, leaving 4 bases between them. Data came from immunoSEQ multiplex PCR; TCRdb stores just in-frame clones and leaves some out. The table shows about 2.4 million clones, with roughly 92% occurring only once. To note about this clone: The antigen is not known.

The rearrangement joins TRBV5-1 to TRBJ2-3; D unresolved. The sequenced sample consisted of naive CD4+ T cells sorted from blood. Subset here: CD45RA+ positively selected. The clonotype comes from a man aged 18 to 29 in good health. CDR3 sequence: CASSRSDTQYF. The CDR3 DNA is TGCGCCAGCAGCCGGTCAGATACGCAGTATTTT.